The 25 T cell receptor beta chains given below trace back to one sample, sequenced in a study of early T cells in non-severe SARS-CoV-2 infection. TCRdb analysed the 5' RACE reads with MiXCR anew, one entry per CDR3 protein. This table has tens of thousands of distinct CDR3 sequences, around a tenth appearing once. Sequencing was performed on whole blood, taken at baseline. The receptors were gathered from an adult who was a healthcare worker with PCR-confirmed SARS-CoV-2 infection or an uninfected control (not recorded which).

The sample holds many counts of this clonotype. J is TRBJ2-1 and V is TRBV24-1; TRBD2 aligns across 13 bases. The CDR3 sequence is 16 residues long. Germline CDR1 reads KGHDR; CDR2 reads SFDVKD. J lost 9 bases, V lost 4 bases, and 8 bases had no gene match. The CDR3 DNA is TGTGCCACCAGTGACTCTAGACTAGCGGGAGGTCGTGAGCAGTTCTTC. This translates into CATSDSRLAGGREQFF.

This clonotype was detected many times. This chain connects TRBV6-1 to TRBJ1-6, with D tentatively TRBD1 (5 bases). CDR3 length equals 16 residues. V was cut by 4 bases and J by 8 bases, with 18 bases left in between. CDR1 is MNHNS and CDR2 is SASEGT in the germline V gene. The CDR3 here is CASSAGYARVDSPLHF. DNA for the CDR3: TGTGCCAGCAGTGCAGGATATGCCAGGGTGGATTCACCCCTCCACTTT.

There are many counts of this clonotype. This CDR3 is CASSYIIGGTLHF. The DNA for the CDR3 is TGTGCCAGCAGTTACATCATAGGGGGCACCCTCCACTTT. The genes are TRBV6-2 or TRBV6-3 and TRBJ1-6, with TRBD1 identical over 7 bases. V lost 2 bases to trimming and J lost 14 bases; unmatched junction nucleotides: 6. This CDR3 spans 13 amino acids. Germline V gives CDR1 MNHEY, CDR2 SVGEGT.

This clonotype has a count of ten or more. V is TRBV18 and J is TRBJ2-5, with D hard to call. CDR3 length: 13 amino acids. Germline V gene sequence: CDR1 KGHSH, CDR2 LQKENI. V shed 3 bases and J shed 3 bases, with 8 bases lying between them. In DNA form, the CDR3 reads TGTGCCAGCTCACCCATACCCAAAGAGACCCAGTACTTC. Its translation: CASSPIPKETQYF.

This clonotype appeared many times. The genes are TRBV10-3 and TRBJ1-6; 7 bases map to TRBD1. CDR3 length equals 13 residues. Trimming removed 3 bases from V and 12 bases from J; junction bases left unmatched: 5. Germline V gives CDR1 ENHRY, CDR2 SYGVKD. DNA for the CDR3: TGTGCCATCAGTGATACAGGGGAAAAACCCCTCCACTTT. Its protein product is CAISDTGEKPLHF.

The CDR3 region is CASSYAQPPETQYF. The CDR3 nucleotides are TGTGCCAGCAGTTACGCTCAGCCCCCCGAGACCCAGTACTTC. The chain couples TRBV6-2 or TRBV6-3 to TRBJ2-5, with no clear D. Germline-derived CDR1 and CDR2 are MNHEY and SVGEGT. The V gene lost 2 bases and the J gene lost 5 bases, with 12 bases spanning the gap. The CDR3 covers 14 residues.

The chain carries TRBV10-3 and TRBJ2-7; tentative D call: TRBD2 (5 bases). The CDR3 is made up of 16 amino acids. Germline values: CDR1 ENHRY, CDR2 SYGVKD. Trimming stripped 3 bases from V and 0 bases from J, with 15 bases between. The CDR3 loop is CAISDSDRTSSYEQYF. The CDR3, as DNA: TGTGCCATCAGTGATAGTGACCGAACTAGCTCCTACGAGCAGTACTTC.

This clonotype occurred many times. The rearrangement links TRBV19 to TRBJ1-4; D call uncertain. The CDR3 is 14 residues long. Trimming removed 3 bases from V and 0 bases from J, with 5 bases in between. Germline V gene lookup returns CDR1 LNHDA and CDR2 SQIVND (reference sequence). The CDR3 sequence: CASSIPPTNEKLFF. The CDR3 DNA reads TGTGCCAGTAGTATCCCCCCAACTAATGAAAAACTGTTTTTT.

CDR3 amino acids: CASRTGLSERYNEQFF. In DNA form, the CDR3 reads TGTGCCAGCAGAACAGGACTATCCGAGCGCTACAATGAGCAGTTCTTC. This sequence joins TRBV6-1 and TRBJ2-1, with D perhaps matching TRBD2 (6 bases). CDR1 and CDR2 from the germline V gene are MNHNS and SASEGT. Deletions cut 6 bases from V and 3 bases from J, with 18 bases between. CDR3 length: 16 amino acids.

This clonotype came up a few times. J is TRBJ2-5 and V is TRBV29-1; 11 bases line up with TRBD2. This CDR3 region has 16 residues. Germline V gives CDR1 SQVTM, CDR2 ANQGSEA. J lost 4 bases, V lost 2 bases, and 9 bases had no gene match. As DNA, the CDR3 is TGCAGCGTTGAACTTTTACTAGCGGGAGCCGGAGAGACCCAGTACTTC. Residues: CSVELLLAGAGETQYF.

This clonotype appeared many times. The chain uses TRBV7-2 and TRBJ2-7; D call uncertain. The V and J ends lost 0 bases and 0 bases respectively, with 3 bases between them. The CDR3 has 13 residues. CDR1 is SGHTA, CDR2 FQGNSA, per germline. The CDR3 region has the DNA TGTGCCAGCAGCTTAGCCAGCTCCTACGAGCAGTACTTC. It specifies CASSLASSYEQYF.

The J gene is TRBJ2-1, the V gene TRBV19; 9 bases align to TRBD2. The length of the CDR3 is 13 residues. V shed 4 bases, J shed 5 bases, and the junction held 0 bases outside the gene matches. CDR1 LNHDA and CDR2 SQIVND come from the germline V gene (reference sequence). CDR3 bases: TGTGCCAGTAGTACTAGCGGGAACAATGAGCAGTTCTTC. Residues: CASSTSGNNEQFF. Looking up the rest from reference TRBV19 and TRBJ2-1 gives the full variable domain: DGGITQSPKYLFRKEGQNVTLSCEQNLNHDAMYWYRQDPGQGLRLIYYSQIVNDFQKGDIAEGYSVSREKKESFPLTVTSAQKNPTAFYLCASSTSGNNEQFFGPGTRLTVL.

This clonotype was detected ten times or more. The V and J genes are TRBV10-3 and TRBJ1-2, with 7 bases that match TRBD1. Germline CDR1 and CDR2: ENHRY and SYGVKD. The J segment lost 8 bases and the V segment lost 4 bases, leaving 4 bases of the junction unmatched. The CDR3 is 12 amino acids. CDR3 in DNA: TGTGCCATCAGTGGACAGGGTTTCGGCTACACCTTC. It translates to CAISGQGFGYTF.

V usage is TRBV18 and J usage is TRBJ1-1; D is undetermined. V shed 5 bases and J shed 6 bases, with 16 bases lying between them. The CDR3 extends over 14 amino acids. Germline-derived CDR1 and CDR2 are KGHSH and LQKENI. The CDR3 nucleotides read TGTGCCAGCTCAACCAGCGGACTCGGCGCTGAAGCTTTCTTT. Its translation: CASSTSGLGAEAFF.

This clonotype occurred many times. J is TRBJ2-3 and V is TRBV12-3 or TRBV12-4; 8 bases map to TRBD2. Losses at the gene ends were 2 bases for V and 2 bases for J; bases not matched to a gene: 3. The CDR3 contains 15 residues. Here the CDR3 reads CASSLRAGVTDTQYF. CDR3 sequence (DNA): TGTGCCAGCAGTTTAAGAGCGGGGGTCACAGATACGCAGTATTTT.

The chain carries TRBV11-2 and TRBJ2-3; D uncertain. CDR3 length equals 14 residues. Deletions cut 2 bases from V and 2 bases from J, with 8 bases between. The germline gives CDR1 SGHAT, CDR2 FQNNGV. The chain's CDR3 is CASSLTATTDTQYF. CDR3 DNA: TGTGCCAGCAGCTTAACCGCAACCACAGATACGCAGTATTTT.

Only a few counts were recorded for this clonotype. This chain uses TRBV6-5 with TRBJ1-1; D might be TRBD1 (5 bases). V lost 6 bases and J 0 bases, leaving 17 bases between the germline ends. This CDR3 is 16 amino acids long. Looked up from germline, CDR1 is MNHEY and CDR2 is SVGAGI. CDR3 sequence (DNA): TGTGCCAGCAGACCGGGGCCGGGGTTCATGAACACTGAAGCTTTCTTT. This translates into CASRPGPGFMNTEAFF.

V is TRBV29-1 and J is TRBJ2-7; D ambiguous. The V and J ends lost 4 bases and 5 bases respectively, with 18 bases between them. In germline, CDR1 is SQVTM, CDR2 ANQGSEA. The CDR3 runs to 14 residues. CDR3 region: CSVVPDGRSHEQYF. The CDR3 bases are TGCAGCGTTGTCCCGGACGGAAGGTCCCACGAGCAGTACTTC.

This clonotype appeared many times. V usage is TRBV6-5 and J usage is TRBJ1-6; D may be TRBD1 (5 bases). There are 15 residues in the CDR3. Per the germline V gene, CDR1 is MNHEY and CDR2 is SVGAGI. V was cut by 0 bases and J by 7 bases, with 10 bases left in between. CDR3 protein: CASSYSARENSPLHF. The CDR3 bases are TGTGCCAGCAGTTACTCCGCCAGGGAAAATTCACCCCTCCACTTT.

The sample holds many counts of this clonotype. A read error may produce the germline difference seen at one junction end. The chain employs TRBV29-1 and TRBJ2-5; the match to TRBD1 covers 7 bases. The CDR3 is 13 amino acids. Germline CDR1 reads SQVTM; CDR2 reads ANQGSEA. CDR3: CSVDRANQETQYF. For the CDR3, the DNA is TGCAGTGTTGACAGGGCGAACCAAGAGACCCAGTACTTC.

The chain is built from TRBV20-1 and TRBJ2-3; D not resolved. The V gene lost 5 bases and the J gene lost 0 bases, with 6 bases spanning the gap. CDR3 size: 12 residues. Germline loops: CDR1 DFQATT, CDR2 SNEGSKA (reference sequence). CDR3 protein: CSAQRSTDTQYF. CDR3 in DNA: TGCAGTGCTCAACGGAGCACAGATACGCAGTATTTT.

The V and J genes are TRBV12-3 or TRBV12-4 and TRBJ2-1; tentative D call: TRBD2 (5 bases). V lost 6 bases to trimming and J lost 5 bases, with 11 bases between them. The CDR3 spans 13 residues. The CDR3 sequence: CASSRTLHNEQFF. The CDR3 DNA follows: TGTGCCAGCAGCAGGACTCTTCACAATGAGCAGTTCTTC.

This sequence joins TRBV5-1 and TRBJ2-2; 11 bases line up with TRBD2. Germline lookup yields CDR1 SGHRS and CDR2 YFSETQ. Trimming took 4 bases from V and 4 from J; bases not matched to a gene: 6. This CDR3 has 16 residues. The CDR3 DNA reads TGCGCCAGCAGCACAACTAGCGGGGGAAGCACCGGGGAGCTGTTTTTT. This gives the protein CASSTTSGGSTGELFF.

This clonotype was observed many times. The chain employs TRBV4-3 and TRBJ2-3; 8 positions agree with TRBD2. Unmatched junction bases numbered 2, after V lost 2 bases and J lost 4 bases. This CDR3 comprises 14 residues. CDR1 is LGHNA, CDR2 YSLEER, per germline. In nucleotides, the CDR3 is TGCGCCAGCAGCCAAACTAGCGGCGCAGATACGCAGTATTTT. Translated, it gives CASSQTSGADTQYF.

This clonotype has a count of ten or more. The chain carries TRBV7-2 and TRBJ1-1; D gene uncertain. Trimming stripped 5 bases from V and 5 bases from J, with 15 bases between. There are 14 residues in the CDR3. Germline CDR1 reads SGHTA; CDR2 reads FQGNSA. The CDR3, as DNA: TGTGCCAGCAGCCGCACGTGGGTTTTAACTGAAGCTTTCTTT. Protein: CASSRTWVLTEAFF.